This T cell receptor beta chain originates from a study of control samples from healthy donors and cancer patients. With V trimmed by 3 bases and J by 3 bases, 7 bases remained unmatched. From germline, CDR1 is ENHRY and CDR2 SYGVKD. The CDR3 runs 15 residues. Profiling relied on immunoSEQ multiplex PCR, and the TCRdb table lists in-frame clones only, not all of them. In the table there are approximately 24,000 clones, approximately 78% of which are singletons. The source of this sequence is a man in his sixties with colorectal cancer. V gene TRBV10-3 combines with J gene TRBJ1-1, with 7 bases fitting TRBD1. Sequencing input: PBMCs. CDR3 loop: CAISDRGGSHTEAFF. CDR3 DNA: TGTGCCATCAGTGACAGGGGGGGCAGTCACACTGAAGCTTTCTTT.